The rows below give T cell receptor beta chains drawn from one sample of a study of OX40 agonist ivuxolimab in advanced cancers. Measured with immunoSEQ multiplex PCR; TCRdb has only the in-frame clones, and not every one. The repertoire holds tens of thousands of clones, with 75% to 90% as singletons. The sequencing used CD4+ or CD8+ T cells sorted from blood, collected in a trial of the OX40 agonist ivuxolimab. These receptors were collected from an adult with an advanced solid tumor such as melanoma, head and neck, liver or kidney cancer. CDR3s include the opening cysteine and the closing phenylalanine or tryptophan. A D gene is named only where the DNA matches it firmly. Not all rows give a size; the values are once, few, many and, for expanded clones, a class.

TRBV4-2	-	-	TRBJ2-2	CASGAMTEHTGELFF	TGTGCCAGCGGAGCTATGACAGAACACACCGGGGAGCTGTTTTTT
TRBV19	TRBD1	-	TRBJ1-2	CASFPDRQGNYGYTF	TGTGCCAGTTTCCCCGATCGACAGGGTAACTATGGCTACACCTTC
TRBV18	-	-	TRBJ2-7	CASSPSDRNSYEQYF	TGTGCCAGCTCACCCTCGGACAGAAACTCCTACGAGCAGTACTTC
TRBV7-9	TRBD1	-	TRBJ2-7	CASSWTGGYEQYF	TGTGCCAGCAGCTGGACAGGGGGCTACGAGCAGTACTTC
TRBV19	TRBD1	once	TRBJ1-1	CASSIRTGEVGTEAFF	TGTGCCAGTAGTATCCGGACAGGGGAGGTTGGCACTGAAGCTTTCTTT
TRBV27	-	-	TRBJ1-5	CASSFFGEPQHF	TGTGCCAGCAGTTTTTTTGGGGAGCCCCAGCATTTT
TRBV19	-	-	TRBJ1-1	CASSAGNTETFF	TGTGCCAGTAGTGCGGGGAACACTGAAACTTTCTTT
TRBV9	-	-	TRBJ2-1	CASSADFGRNEQFF	TGTGCCAGCAGCGCGGACTTCGGTAGGAATGAGCAGTTCTTC
TRBV6-6	-	-	TRBJ1-2	CASSYTGAYGYTF	TGTGCCAGCAGTTACACCGGGGCCTATGGCTACACCTTC
TRBV27	-	-	TRBJ1-5	CASSLAPLMGNQPQHF	TGTGCCAGCAGTTTAGCCCCCTTGATGGGCAATCAGCCCCAGCATTTT
TRBV9	-	-	TRBJ1-6	CASSAAGAPFKNSPLHF	TGTGCCAGCAGCGCCGCAGGGGCCCCATTTAAAAATTCACCCCTCCACTTT
TRBV6-5	-	-	TRBJ2-2	CASSLASAGELFF	TGTGCCAGCAGTTTGGCCAGCGCCGGGGAGCTGTTTTTT
TRBV14	TRBD1	once	TRBJ1-2	CASSQETGGHYGYTF	TGTGCCAGCAGCCAAGAGACAGGGGGGCACTATGGCTACACCTTC
TRBV12-5	TRBD2	-	TRBJ2-2	CASGFTLAGGTGELFF	TGTGCTAGTGGTTTCACGTTAGCGGGAGGAACCGGGGAGCTGTTTTTT
TRBV27	-	-	TRBJ2-7	CASSLTPPGGEDEQYF	TGTGCCAGCAGTTTAACCCCCCCAGGGGGGGAAGACGAGCAGTACTTC
TRBV21-1	-	-	TRBJ1-2	CASNYLRRYSIYYGYTF	TGTGCCAGCAACTACCTGCGCCGATACTCCATTTACTATGGCTACACCTTC
TRBV4-3	TRBD1	-	TRBJ2-1	CASSQARTGGNEQFF	TGCGCCAGCAGCCAAGCGAGGACAGGGGGAAATGAGCAGTTCTTC
TRBV7-9	-	-	TRBJ1-2	CASSLGPGNPF	TGTGCCAGCAGCTTAGGCCCAGGGAATCCCTTC
TRBV7-3	-	once	TRBJ2-3	CASSLIGGGPTDTQYF	TGTGCCAGCAGCTTAATCGGGGGAGGACCCACAGATACGCAGTATTTT
TRBV21-1	-	-	TRBJ1-1	CASSNDRVNTEAFF	TGTGCCAGCAGCAATGACAGGGTAAACACTGAAGCTTTCTTT
TRBV7-3	-	-	TRBJ2-3	CASSLLPSSADTQYF	TGTGCCAGCAGTCTGCTTCCCTCGAGCGCAGATACGCAGTATTTT
TRBV30	TRBD2	-	TRBJ2-1	CAWRVSWTSQDEQFF	TGTGCCTGGAGGGTAAGTTGGACTAGTCAGGATGAGCAGTTCTTC
TRBV13	TRBD2	-	TRBJ2-7	CASSPGGYEQYF	TGTGCCAGCAGCCCGGGGGGCTACGAGCAGTACTTC
TRBV19	TRBD1	-	TRBJ1-5	CASSISTGALNQPQHF	TGTGCCAGTAGTATTTCGACAGGGGCCCTCAATCAGCCCCAGCATTTT
TRBV7-9	-	-	TRBJ1-3	CASTDNVNTIYF	TGTGCCAGCACCGATAATGTGAACACCATATATTTT
TRBV6-1	-	-	TRBJ2-7	CASSEFPYYEQYF	TGTGCCAGCAGTGAATTCCCCTACTACGAGCAGTACTTC
TRBV7-6	TRBD1	-	TRBJ1-2	CASSLSGTDGYTF	TGTGCCAGCAGCTTATCCGGGACAGATGGCTACACCTTC
TRBV11-1	-	-	TRBJ2-7	CASSIGEISYEQYF	TGTGCCAGCAGCATAGGCGAAATCTCCTACGAGCAGTACTTC
TRBV7-2	TRBD2	-	TRBJ2-3	CASSLVASGGRGTDTQYF	TGTGCCAGCAGCTTAGTCGCTAGCGGGGGCCGGGGCACAGATACGCAGTATTTT